Listed here are 22 T cell receptor beta chains from one sample, sequenced in a study of T cells in Graves' hyperthyroidism and ophthalmopathy. Amplification targeted TCR beta CDR3 regions from RNA transcripts. TCR CDR3 regions were first amplified by RT-PCR with HTBI primers. MiXCR, run by TCRdb on the multiplex PCR reads, gives a single entry per CDR3 protein. The data contain over 500,000 distinct CDR3 sequences, more than 15% of them seen just once; the ten biggest clones take up roughly 29%. Sequences were obtained from blood. These receptors were taken from a woman under 40 with Graves' ophthalmopathy.

This clonotype came up many times. The CDR3 coding sequence is TGTGCCAGCAGTTTACTAGGGGGGAGCAATCAGCCCCAGCATTTT. This codes for CASSLLGGSNQPQHF. This chain uses TRBV12-3 or TRBV12-4 with TRBJ1-5; D perhaps matches TRBD1 (6 bases). The V gene lost 2 bases and the J gene lost 1 base, with 9 bases spanning the gap. This CDR3 is built from 15 residues.

This clonotype was picked up a small number of times. This chain links TRBV20-1 with TRBJ2-3; 10 bases align to TRBD2. V gave up 5 bases and J gave up 3 bases; unmatched junction bases: 11. This CDR3 has 16 amino acids. The germline V gene has CDR1 DFQATT and CDR2 SNEGSKA (reference sequence). CDR3: CSALRPGLALTDTQYF. CDR3 nucleotides: TGCAGTGCTCTGCGGCCGGGACTAGCGCTTACAGATACGCAGTATTTT.

There are many counts of this clonotype. The chain carries TRBV7-9 and TRBJ1-2; 11 nucleotides line up with TRBD1. CDR1 and CDR2 from the germline V gene are SEHNR and FQNEAQ (reference sequence). The CDR3 sequence is 16 residues long. Germline trimming cut 5 bases from V and 4 bases from J; bases unmatched to any gene: 9. CDR3 residues: CASSGRAGTGGYGYTF. CDR3 DNA: TGTGCCAGCAGCGGAAGGGCGGGGACAGGGGGCTATGGCTACACCTTC.

This clonotype was seen more than once but under ten times. CDR3 DNA sequence: TGTGCCACCAGGAAGGAAGGATTTTATGAAAAACTGTTTTTT. Amino acid sequence: CATRKEGFYEKLFF. The V gene is TRBV7-9, the J gene TRBJ1-4; no reliable D call. In germline, CDR1 is SEHNR, CDR2 FQNEAQ (reference sequence). Trimming left V 10 bases short and J 6 bases short, with 18 bases between. The CDR3 covers 14 residues.

There are a few counts of this clonotype. V usage is TRBV28 and J usage is TRBJ1-4; D possibly corresponds to TRBD1 (5 bases). V dropped 2 bases and J dropped 6 bases, with 10 bases sitting between them. Germline values: CDR1 MDHEN, CDR2 SYDVKM. The CDR3 runs 14 residues. CDR3 sequence: CASSLGGADEKLFF. CDR3 coding DNA: TGTGCCAGCAGTTTAGGCGGGGCGGATGAAAAACTGTTTTTT.

This clonotype was picked up many times. V and J are TRBV28 and TRBJ2-3, with a weak D call TRBD2 (6 bases). CDR3 size: 16 residues. Per the germline V gene, CDR1 is MDHEN and CDR2 is SYDVKM. V was trimmed by 1 base and J by 2 bases, leaving 13 bases between them. CDR3 loop: CASSLSGSGPTDTQYF. The DNA of the CDR3 is TGTGCCAGCAGTTTATCAGGTAGCGGACCCACAGATACGCAGTATTTT.

This clonotype was observed many times. The rearrangement joins TRBV13 to TRBJ2-5; 7 bases are a match to TRBD2. The V gene's germline CDR1 is PRHDT and CDR2 FYEKMQ (reference sequence). The trim removed 1 base at V and 2 bases at J, leaving 10 bases unmatched. The CDR3 covers 17 residues. The CDR3 sequence is CASSLEGSGARQETQYF. The CDR3 nucleotides are TGTGCCAGCAGCTTAGAGGGAAGCGGGGCAAGACAAGAGACCCAGTACTTC.

This clonotype was observed a handful of times. V and J are TRBV25-1 and TRBJ2-1; D remains ambiguous. Germline values: CDR1 MGHDK, CDR2 SYGVNS. The V end lost 3 bases, the J end lost 0 bases, and 15 bases lay between the germline ends. This CDR3 region has 17 residues. CDR3 region: CASSEDGRMSSYNEQFF. CDR3 coding DNA: TGTGCCAGCAGTGAGGACGGGCGGATGAGCTCCTACAATGAGCAGTTCTTC. The variable domain in full, completed from reference TRBV25-1 and TRBJ2-1, reads EADIYQTPRYLVIGTGKKITLECSQTMGHDKMYWYQQDPGMELHLIHYSYGVNSTEKGDLSSESTVSRIRTEHFPLTLESARPSHTSQYLCASSEDGRMSSYNEQFFGPGTRLTVL.

V gene TRBV20-1 combines with J gene TRBJ1-5, with D hard to call. This CDR3 has 16 residues. CDR1 and CDR2 from the germline V gene are DFQATT and SNEGSKA (reference sequence). V was shortened by 3 bases and J by 5 bases, with 20 bases between the two germline ends. Written as DNA, the CDR3 is TGCAGTGCTAGTTCCCTGCGGGATAGGGTAGATCAGCCCCAGCATTTT. The encoded protein is CSASSLRDRVDQPQHF.

This clonotype was counted once. J is TRBJ1-5 and V is TRBV20-1; maybe TRBD1 (6 bases). The CDR3 extends over 15 amino acids. Germline V CDR1 and CDR2: DFQATT, SNEGSKA (reference sequence). Trimming removed 1 base from V and 6 bases from J, with 16 bases in between. The CDR3 DNA is TGCAGTGCTAGAGGGGCGGTAGGGGGAGCTCAGCCCCAGCATTTT. Its protein is CSARGAVGGAQPQHF.

This chain uses TRBV28 with TRBJ1-2, with D perhaps matching TRBD1 (6 bases). Germline CDR1 and CDR2: MDHEN and SYDVKM. The CDR3 is 13 amino acids. Trimming removed 5 bases from V and 6 bases from J, with 13 bases in between. CDR3 in DNA: TGTGCCAGCAGTACAGGGAAGGGGGATGGCTACACCTTC. It is translated as CASSTGKGDGYTF.

This chain links TRBV4-1 with TRBJ1-2; no clear D gene. Trimming pared 2 bases from V and 0 bases from J, leaving 4 bases between. The germline gives CDR1 MGHRA, CDR2 YSYEKL. The CDR3 covers 13 residues. The CDR3 is CASSQQTNYGYTF. DNA of the CDR3: TGCGCCAGCAGCCAACAGACTAACTATGGCTACACCTTC.

This clonotype was detected a few times. This chain uses TRBV7-3 with TRBJ1-5; D possibly corresponds to TRBD1 (5 bases). V gave up 5 bases and J gave up 6 bases, with 14 bases separating them. The CDR3 is made up of 14 amino acids. The V gene's germline CDR1 is SGHTA and CDR2 FQGTGA. CDR3 DNA sequence: TGTGCCAGCAGCCGTGTCAGGGCGAGTCAGCCCCAGCATTTT. Its translation: CASSRVRASQPQHF.

This clonotype has at least ten counts. The genes are TRBV5-1 and TRBJ2-7; D assignment may be TRBD1 or TRBD2 (6 bases each). V was clipped by 0 bases and J by 5 bases, with 18 bases between them. The CDR3 loop spans 16 amino acids. CDR1 and CDR2 (germline): SGHRS, YFSETQ. DNA for the CDR3: TGCGCCAGCAGCTTGGCCTCGGGGGCGTACGGTGACGAGCAGTACTTC. Protein product: CASSLASGAYGDEQYF.

On this clonotype itself: The junction and the germline gene differ at one end; a read error may be behind it. The chain uses TRBV5-6 and TRBJ2-1; either TRBD1 or TRBD2 may supply D (9 bases each). In germline, CDR1 is SGHDT, CDR2 YYEEEE. The CDR3 runs 21 residues. The CDR3 reads CASSSLNRDRASSGTYNEQFF. The CDR3 DNA follows: TGCGCCAGCAGCTCGCTTAACCGGGACAGGGCTTCTAGCGGGACATACAATGAGCAGTTCTTC.

The rearrangement links TRBV2 to TRBJ1-5; 7 bases map to TRBD1. Germline loops: CDR1 SNHLY, CDR2 FYNNEI. The CDR3 consists of 14 residues. V shed 7 bases and J 4 bases; nucleotides not matched to a gene: 7. CDR3 loop: CASNGQAANQPQHF. The CDR3 DNA reads as TGTGCCAGCAACGGACAGGCGGCAAATCAGCCCCAGCATTTT.

This clonotype was counted only a few times. The rearrangement links TRBV20-1 to TRBJ1-6; weak D call: TRBD1 (5 bases). V was trimmed by 5 bases and J by 7 bases, leaving 9 bases between them. The germline gives CDR1 DFQATT, CDR2 SNEGSKA (reference sequence). The CDR3 loop spans 12 amino acids. The chain's CDR3 is CSARDFNSPLHF. CDR3 nucleotides: TGCAGTGCTCGGGACTTCAATTCACCCCTCCACTTT.

This clonotype was counted a few times. The chain joins TRBV6-5 to TRBJ1-6; weak D call: TRBD1 (5 bases). CDR3 length: 15 residues. The germline V gene has CDR1 MNHEY and CDR2 SVGAGI. Trimming left V 3 bases short and J 10 bases short, with 16 bases between. The CDR3 DNA sequence: TGTGCCAGCAGTTATCGACCATCAGGGTACTCACCCCTCCACTTT. Translated: CASSYRPSGYSPLHF.

The CDR3 sequence: CASSFIKNQPQHF. The CDR3 DNA reads TGTGCCAGCAGCTTTATTAAGAATCAGCCCCAGCATTTT. V is TRBV7-2 and J is TRBJ1-5; D unclear. CDR1 is SGHTA, CDR2 FQGNSA, per germline. The CDR3 covers 13 residues. Trimming stripped 3 bases from V and 4 bases from J, with 7 bases between.

This clonotype was observed many times. CDR3 nucleotide sequence: TGCAGTGCTAGAAGCGGCGGGAGGGCCTGGGAGACCCAGTACTTC. Protein sequence: CSARSGGRAWETQYF. This chain uses TRBV20-1 with TRBJ2-5; 9 nucleotides agree with TRBD2. This CDR3 has 15 amino acids. Per germline, CDR1 DFQATT and CDR2 SNEGSKA (reference sequence). V shed 2 bases, J shed 5 bases, and the junction held 9 bases outside the gene matches.

This clonotype was observed at least ten times. The V and J genes are TRBV20-1 and TRBJ2-3, with 11 bases fitting TRBD2. The CDR3 is 14 amino acids. Germline lookup yields CDR1 DFQATT and CDR2 SNEGSKA (reference sequence). J was trimmed by 8 bases and V by 6 bases; bases with no gene match: 10. The DNA for the CDR3 is TGCAGTGCCCCACCTACTAGCGGGAGCTCTACGCAGTATTTT. It yields the protein CSAPPTSGSSTQYF.

The chain is built from TRBV20-1 and TRBJ2-1; TRBD1 matches 7 bases. CDR3 length: 13 amino acids. Losses at the gene ends were 3 bases for V and 7 bases for J; bases not matched to a gene: 6. Per the germline V gene, CDR1 is DFQATT and CDR2 is SNEGSKA (reference sequence). CDR3 loop: CSASRTGANEQFF. CDR3 coding DNA: TGCAGTGCTAGTCGGACAGGTGCAAATGAGCAGTTCTTC.